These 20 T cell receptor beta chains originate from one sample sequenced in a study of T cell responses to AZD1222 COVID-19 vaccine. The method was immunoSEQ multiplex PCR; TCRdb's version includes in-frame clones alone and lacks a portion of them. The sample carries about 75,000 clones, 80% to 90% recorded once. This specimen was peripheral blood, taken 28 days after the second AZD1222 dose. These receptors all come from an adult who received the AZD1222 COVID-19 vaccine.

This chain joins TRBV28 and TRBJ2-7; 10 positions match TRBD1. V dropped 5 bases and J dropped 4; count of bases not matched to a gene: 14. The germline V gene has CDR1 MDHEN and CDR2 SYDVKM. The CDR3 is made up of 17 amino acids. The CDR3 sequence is CASSPGAAGQGTYEQYF. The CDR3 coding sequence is TGTGCCAGCAGTCCCGGGGCCGCGGGACAGGGGACGTACGAGCAGTACTTC.

The CDR3 region is CASTGEGAGANVLTF. The CDR3 DNA sequence: TGTGCCAGCACCGGGGAGGGGGCTGGGGCCAACGTCCTGACTTTC. This chain joins TRBV6-5 and TRBJ2-6; D may be TRBD2 (7 bases). The germline V gene has CDR1 MNHEY and CDR2 SVGAGI. V was pared by 7 bases and J by 2 bases, with 12 bases between. The CDR3 runs to 15 residues.

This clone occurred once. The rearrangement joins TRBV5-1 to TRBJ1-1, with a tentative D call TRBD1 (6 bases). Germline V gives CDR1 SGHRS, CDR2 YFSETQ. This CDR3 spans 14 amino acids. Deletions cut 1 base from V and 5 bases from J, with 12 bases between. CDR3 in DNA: TGCGCCAGCAGCTTGACAGGGATGAGGACTGAAGCTTTCTTT. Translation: CASSLTGMRTEAFF.

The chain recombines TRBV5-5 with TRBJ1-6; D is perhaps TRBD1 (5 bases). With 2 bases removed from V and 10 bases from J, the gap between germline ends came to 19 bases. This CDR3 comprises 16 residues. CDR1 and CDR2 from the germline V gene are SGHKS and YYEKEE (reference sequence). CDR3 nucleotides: TGTGCCAGCAGCTTTTCAGGGAATACATTGGGATCACCCCTCCACTTT. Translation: CASSFSGNTLGSPLHF.

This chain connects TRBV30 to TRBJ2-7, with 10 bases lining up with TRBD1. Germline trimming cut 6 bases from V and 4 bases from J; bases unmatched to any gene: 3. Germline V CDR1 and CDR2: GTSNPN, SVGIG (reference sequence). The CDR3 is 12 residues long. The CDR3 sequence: CACRQGAYEQYF. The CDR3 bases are TGTGCCTGCCGACAGGGGGCATACGAGCAGTACTTC.

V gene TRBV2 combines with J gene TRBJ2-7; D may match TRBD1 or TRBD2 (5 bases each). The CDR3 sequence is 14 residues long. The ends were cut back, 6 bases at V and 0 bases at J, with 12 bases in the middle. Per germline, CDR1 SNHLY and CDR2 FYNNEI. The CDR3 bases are TGTGCCAGCAGGCTAGGGACGAGCTCCTACGAGCAGTACTTC. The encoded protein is CASRLGTSSYEQYF.

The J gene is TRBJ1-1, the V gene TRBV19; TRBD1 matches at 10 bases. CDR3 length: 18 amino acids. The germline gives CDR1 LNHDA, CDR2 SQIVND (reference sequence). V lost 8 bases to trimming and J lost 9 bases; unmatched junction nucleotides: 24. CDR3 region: CASYPGQGRRYSLFKAFF. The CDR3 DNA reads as TGTGCCAGTTATCCGGGACAGGGGCGAAGATACTCCCTCTTCAAAGCTTTCTTT.

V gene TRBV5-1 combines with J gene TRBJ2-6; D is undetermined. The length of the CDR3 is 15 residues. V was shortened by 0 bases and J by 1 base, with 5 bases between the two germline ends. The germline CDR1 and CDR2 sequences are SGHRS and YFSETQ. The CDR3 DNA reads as TGCGCCAGCAGCTTGGGGCCATCTGGGGCCAACGTCCTGACTTTC. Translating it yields CASSLGPSGANVLTF.

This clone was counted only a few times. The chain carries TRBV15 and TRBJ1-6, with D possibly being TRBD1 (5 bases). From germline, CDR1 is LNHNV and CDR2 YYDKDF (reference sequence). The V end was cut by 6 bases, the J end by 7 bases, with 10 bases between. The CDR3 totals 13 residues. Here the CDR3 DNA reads TGTGCCACCAGACAGGAACCAAATTCACCCCTCCACTTT. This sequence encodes CATRQEPNSPLHF.

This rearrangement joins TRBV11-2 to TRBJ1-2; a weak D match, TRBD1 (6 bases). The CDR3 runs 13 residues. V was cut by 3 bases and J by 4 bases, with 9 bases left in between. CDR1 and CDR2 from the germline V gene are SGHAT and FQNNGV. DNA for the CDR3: TGTGCCAGCAGCTTGTCGGGGGCCTATGGCTACACCTTC. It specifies CASSLSGAYGYTF. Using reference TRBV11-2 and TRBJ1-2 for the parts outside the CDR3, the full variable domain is EAGVAQSPRYKIIEKRQSVAFWCNPISGHATLYWYQQILGQGPKLLIQFQNNGVVDDSQLPKDRFSAERLKGVDSTLKIQPAKLEDSAVYLCASSLSGAYGYTFGSGTRLTVV.

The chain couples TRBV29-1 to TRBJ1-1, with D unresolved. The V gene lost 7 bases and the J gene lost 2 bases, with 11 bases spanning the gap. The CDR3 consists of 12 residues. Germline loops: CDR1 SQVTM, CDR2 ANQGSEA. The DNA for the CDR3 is TGCAGCGCCACGTCGGGAAACACTGAAGCTTTCTTT. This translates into CSATSGNTEAFF.

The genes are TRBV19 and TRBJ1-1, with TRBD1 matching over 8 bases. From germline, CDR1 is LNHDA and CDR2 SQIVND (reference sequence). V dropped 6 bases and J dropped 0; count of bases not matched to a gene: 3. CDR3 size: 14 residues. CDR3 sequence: CASSRTGMNTEAFF. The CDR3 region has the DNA TGTGCCAGTAGCAGGACAGGGATGAACACTGAAGCTTTCTTT.

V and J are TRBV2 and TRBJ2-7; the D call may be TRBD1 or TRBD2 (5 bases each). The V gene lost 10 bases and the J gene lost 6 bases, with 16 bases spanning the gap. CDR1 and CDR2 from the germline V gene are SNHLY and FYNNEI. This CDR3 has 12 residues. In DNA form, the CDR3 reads TGTGCCACGGGACCGCACCCTTTCGAGCAGTACTTC. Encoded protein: CATGPHPFEQYF.

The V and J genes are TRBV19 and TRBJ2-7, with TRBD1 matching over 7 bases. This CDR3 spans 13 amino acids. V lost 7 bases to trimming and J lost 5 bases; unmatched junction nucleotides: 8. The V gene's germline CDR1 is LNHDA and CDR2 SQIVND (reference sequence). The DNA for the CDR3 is TGTGCCAGTAAGAACAGGGGAAGCCACGAGCAGTACTTC. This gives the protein CASKNRGSHEQYF.

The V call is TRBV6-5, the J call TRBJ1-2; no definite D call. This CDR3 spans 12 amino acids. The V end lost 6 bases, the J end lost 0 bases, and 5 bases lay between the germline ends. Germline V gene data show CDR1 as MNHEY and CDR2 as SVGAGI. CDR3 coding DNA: TGTGCCAGCAGGAAAACTAACTATGGCTACACCTTC. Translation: CASRKTNYGYTF.

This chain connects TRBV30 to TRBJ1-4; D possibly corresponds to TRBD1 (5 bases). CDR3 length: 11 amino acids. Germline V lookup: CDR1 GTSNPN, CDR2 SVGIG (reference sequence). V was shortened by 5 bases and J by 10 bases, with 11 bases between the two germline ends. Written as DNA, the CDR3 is TGTGCCTGGGCGAAGGGGTCAAAACTGTTTTTT. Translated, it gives CAWAKGSKLFF.

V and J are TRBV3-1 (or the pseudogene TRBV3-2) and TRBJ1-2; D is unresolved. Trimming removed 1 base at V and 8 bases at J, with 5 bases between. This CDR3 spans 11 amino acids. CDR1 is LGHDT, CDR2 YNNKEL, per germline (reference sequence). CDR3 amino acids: CASSQGRGYTF. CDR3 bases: TGTGCCAGCAGCCAAGGGCGCGGCTACACCTTC.

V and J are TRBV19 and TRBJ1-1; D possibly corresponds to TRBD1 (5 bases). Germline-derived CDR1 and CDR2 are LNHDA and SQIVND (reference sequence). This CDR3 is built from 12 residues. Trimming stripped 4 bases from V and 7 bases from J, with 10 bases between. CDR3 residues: CASSRGRGEAFF. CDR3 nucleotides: TGTGCCAGTAGTAGGGGACGGGGTGAAGCTTTCTTT. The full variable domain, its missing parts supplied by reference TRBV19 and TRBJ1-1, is DGGITQSPKYLFRKEGQNVTLSCEQNLNHDAMYWYRQDPGQGLRLIYYSQIVNDFQKGDIAEGYSVSREKKESFPLTVTSAQKNPTAFYLCASSRGRGEAFFGQGTRLTVV.

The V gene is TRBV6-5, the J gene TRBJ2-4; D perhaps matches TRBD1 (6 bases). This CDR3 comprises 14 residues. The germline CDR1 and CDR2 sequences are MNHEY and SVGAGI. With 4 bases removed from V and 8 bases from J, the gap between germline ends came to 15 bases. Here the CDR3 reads CASSSTGTGHIQYF. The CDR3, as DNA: TGTGCCAGCAGTTCCACAGGGACCGGTCACATTCAGTACTTC.

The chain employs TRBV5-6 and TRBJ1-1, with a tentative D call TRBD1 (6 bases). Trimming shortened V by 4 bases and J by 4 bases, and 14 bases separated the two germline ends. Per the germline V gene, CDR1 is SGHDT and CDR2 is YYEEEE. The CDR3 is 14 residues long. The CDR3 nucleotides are TGTGCCAGCAGCCAACAGGGCGGGAGCACTGAAGCTTTCTTT. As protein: CASSQQGGSTEAFF.